The 8 T cell receptor beta chains presented below share a single source sample, sequenced in a study of blood T cell repertoires in COVID-19. Profiled with immunoSEQ multiplex PCR; TCRdb holds only in-frame clones, not every one. The sample has about 58,000 clones, approximately 87% seen once. Sequenced material: peripheral blood. Every receptor here comes from a man between 40 and 49 years old with active COVID-19.

This chain uses TRBV7-9 with TRBJ1-6, with 9 bases identical to TRBD1. The CDR3 covers 15 residues. Germline trimming cut 1 base from V and 10 bases from J; bases unmatched to any gene: 5. Per germline, CDR1 SEHNR and CDR2 FQNEAQ (reference sequence). Here the CDR3 reads CASSLGGQGWSPLHF. The CDR3 DNA sequence: TGTGCCAGCAGCTTAGGGGGACAGGGTTGGTCACCCCTCCACTTT.

The table lists this clone with a few counts. The V call is TRBV27, the J call TRBJ2-2; 8 positions match TRBD1. CDR1 and CDR2 (germline): MNHEY, SMNVEV (reference sequence). The V gene end was trimmed by 3 bases and the J gene end by 1 base; junction bases not matched to a gene: 4. This CDR3 region has 16 residues. CDR3 in amino acids: CASSFRGTGNTGELFF. In DNA, the CDR3 is TGTGCCAGCAGTTTTAGGGGGACAGGGAACACCGGGGAGCTGTTTTTT.

J is TRBJ2-7 and V is TRBV5-1; 13 bases map to TRBD2. Germline loops: CDR1 SGHRS, CDR2 YFSETQ. This CDR3 is built from 14 residues. The V segment lost 4 bases and the J segment 3 bases; nucleotides outside the gene matches: 1. This chain's CDR3 is CASSRTSGSYEQYF. DNA for the CDR3: TGCGCCAGCAGCCGGACTAGCGGGAGCTACGAGCAGTACTTC.

The sample holds a few counts of this clone. V is TRBV3-1 (or the pseudogene TRBV3-2) and J is TRBJ1-5; 11 bases fit TRBD1. CDR3 length: 15 amino acids. Looked up from germline, CDR1 is LGHDT and CDR2 is YNNKEL (reference sequence). The CDR3 sequence: CYTPRTGGLSQPQHF. In DNA form, the CDR3 reads TGTTATACACCCAGGACAGGGGGCTTAAGTCAGCCCCAGCATTTT.

This sequence joins TRBV7-9 and TRBJ2-1; D gene ambiguous. Germline V lookup: CDR1 SEHNR, CDR2 FQNEAQ (reference sequence). The germline V and J ends were trimmed by 4 bases and 0 bases, with 7 bases remaining between them. The CDR3 spans 14 residues. In DNA, the CDR3 is TGTGCCAGCAGCTCGGAGAGCTCCTACAATGAGCAGTTCTTC. Its protein product is CASSSESSYNEQFF.

In its sample, this clone was seen once. The chain is built from TRBV15 and TRBJ1-1; 7 bases are a match to TRBD1. Looked up from germline, CDR1 is LNHNV and CDR2 is YYDKDF (reference sequence). V dropped 0 bases and J dropped 4; count of bases not matched to a gene: 2. The CDR3 has 14 amino acids. This chain's CDR3 is CATSRDNRGTEAFF. In nucleotides, the CDR3 is TGTGCCACCAGCAGAGATAACAGGGGCACTGAAGCTTTCTTT.

Turning to this clone: Germline is not matched at one junction end, which may reflect a read error. The chain carries TRBV7-7 and TRBJ2-2; D gene unclear. Germline loops: CDR1 SSHAT, CDR2 FNYEAQ (reference sequence). This CDR3 has 12 residues. The CDR3 DNA sequence: TGTGCTAGCAGCCTGAACACCGGGGAGCTGTTTTTT. This translates into CASSLNTGELFF. Drawing the rest from reference TRBV7-7 and TRBJ2-2, the complete variable domain is GAGVSQSPRYKVTKRGQDVTLRCDPISSHATLYWYQQALGQGPEFLTYFNYEAQPDKSGLPSDRFSAERPEGSISTLTIQRTEQRDSAMYRCASSLNTGELFFGEGSRLTVL.

This clone was observed a handful of times. This rearrangement joins TRBV19 to TRBJ2-7; TRBD1 matches 8 bases. Trimming at V came to 3 bases and at J to 2 bases, leaving 3 bases not matched to a gene. Germline CDR1 and CDR2: LNHDA and SQIVND (reference sequence). This CDR3 spans 14 amino acids. The CDR3 DNA sequence: TGTGCCAGTAGTATCGACAGGGGACCCTACGAGCAGTACTTC. Translation gives CASSIDRGPYEQYF.